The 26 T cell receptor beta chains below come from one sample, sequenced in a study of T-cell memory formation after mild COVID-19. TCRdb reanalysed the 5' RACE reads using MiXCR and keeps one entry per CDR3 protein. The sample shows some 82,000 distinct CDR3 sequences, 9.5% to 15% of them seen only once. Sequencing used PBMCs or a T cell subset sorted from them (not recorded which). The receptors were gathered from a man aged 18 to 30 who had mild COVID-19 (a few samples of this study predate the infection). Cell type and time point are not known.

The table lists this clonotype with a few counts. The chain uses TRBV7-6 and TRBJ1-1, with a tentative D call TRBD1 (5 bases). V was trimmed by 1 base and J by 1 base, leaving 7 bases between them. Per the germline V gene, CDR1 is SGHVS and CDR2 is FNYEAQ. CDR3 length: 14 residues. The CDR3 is CASSLGGANTEAFF. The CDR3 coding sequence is TGTGCCAGCAGCTTAGGGGGCGCGAACACTGAAGCTTTCTTT.

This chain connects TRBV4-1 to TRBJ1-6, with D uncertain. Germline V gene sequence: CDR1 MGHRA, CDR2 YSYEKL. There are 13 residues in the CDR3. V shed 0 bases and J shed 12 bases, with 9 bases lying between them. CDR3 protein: CASSQDRAKPLHF. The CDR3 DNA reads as TGCGCCAGCAGCCAAGATCGGGCGAAACCCCTCCACTTT.

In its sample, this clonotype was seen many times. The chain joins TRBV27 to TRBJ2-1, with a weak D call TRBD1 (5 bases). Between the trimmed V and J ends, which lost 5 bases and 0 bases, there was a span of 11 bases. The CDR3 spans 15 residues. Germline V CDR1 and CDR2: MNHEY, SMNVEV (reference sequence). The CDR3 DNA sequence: TGTGCCAGCAGTGCCCGACAGAGCTCCTACAATGAGCAGTTCTTC. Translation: CASSARQSSYNEQFF.

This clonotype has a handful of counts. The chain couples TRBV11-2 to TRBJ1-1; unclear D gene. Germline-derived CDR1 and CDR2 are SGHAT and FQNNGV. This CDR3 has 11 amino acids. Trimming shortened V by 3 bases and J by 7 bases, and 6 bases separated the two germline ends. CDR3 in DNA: TGTGCCAGCAGCTTGGGTAATGAAGCTTTCTTT. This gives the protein CASSLGNEAFF.

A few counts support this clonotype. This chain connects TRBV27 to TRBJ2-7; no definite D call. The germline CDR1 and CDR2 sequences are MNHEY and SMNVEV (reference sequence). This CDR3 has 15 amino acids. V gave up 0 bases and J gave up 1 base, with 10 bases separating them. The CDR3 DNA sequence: TGTGCCAGCAGTTTATCGGGCGATCTTTCCTACGAGCAGTACTTC. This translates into CASSLSGDLSYEQYF.

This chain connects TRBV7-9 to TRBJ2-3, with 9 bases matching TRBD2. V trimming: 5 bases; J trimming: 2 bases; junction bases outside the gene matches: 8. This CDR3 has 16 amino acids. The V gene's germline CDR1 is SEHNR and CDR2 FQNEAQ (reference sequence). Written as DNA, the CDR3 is TGTGCCAGCAGCGGCGGGCTAGCGGGGACCACAGATACGCAGTATTTT. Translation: CASSGGLAGTTDTQYF.

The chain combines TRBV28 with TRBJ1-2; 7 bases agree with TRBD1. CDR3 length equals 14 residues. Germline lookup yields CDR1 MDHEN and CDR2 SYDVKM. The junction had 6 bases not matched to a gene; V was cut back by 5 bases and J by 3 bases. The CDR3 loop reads CASSPTGEDYGYTF. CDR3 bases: TGTGCCAGCAGTCCAACAGGGGAGGACTATGGCTACACCTTC.

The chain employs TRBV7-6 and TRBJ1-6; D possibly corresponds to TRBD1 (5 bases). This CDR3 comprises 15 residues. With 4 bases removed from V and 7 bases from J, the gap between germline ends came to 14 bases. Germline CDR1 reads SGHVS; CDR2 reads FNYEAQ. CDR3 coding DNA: TGTGCCAGCAGCTCCCCTGGGGGGGTCAATTCACCCCTCCACTTT. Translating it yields CASSSPGGVNSPLHF.

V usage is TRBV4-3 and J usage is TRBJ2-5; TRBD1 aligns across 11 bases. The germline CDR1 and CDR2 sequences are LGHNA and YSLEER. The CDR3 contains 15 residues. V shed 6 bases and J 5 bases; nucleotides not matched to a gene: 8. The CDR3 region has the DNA TGCGCCAGCAGTCCGGGACAGGGGGATTTGGAGACCCAGTACTTC. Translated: CASSPGQGDLETQYF.

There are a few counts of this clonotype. DNA for the CDR3: TGTGCCAGCAGCGCGTCCGGCAGGGGCAATGAGCAGTTCTTC. Protein sequence: CASSASGRGNEQFF. V is TRBV9 and J is TRBJ2-1; possibly TRBD1 for D (6 bases). This CDR3 is built from 14 residues. Germline loops: CDR1 SGDLS, CDR2 YYNGEE. The V and J ends lost 3 bases and 6 bases respectively, with 13 bases between them.

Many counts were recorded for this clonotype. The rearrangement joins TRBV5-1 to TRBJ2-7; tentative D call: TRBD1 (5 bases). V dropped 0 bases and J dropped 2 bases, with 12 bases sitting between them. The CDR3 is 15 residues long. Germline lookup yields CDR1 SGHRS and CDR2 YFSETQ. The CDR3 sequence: CASSLGPGMAYEQYF. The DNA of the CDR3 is TGCGCCAGCAGCTTGGGTCCAGGGATGGCCTACGAGCAGTACTTC.

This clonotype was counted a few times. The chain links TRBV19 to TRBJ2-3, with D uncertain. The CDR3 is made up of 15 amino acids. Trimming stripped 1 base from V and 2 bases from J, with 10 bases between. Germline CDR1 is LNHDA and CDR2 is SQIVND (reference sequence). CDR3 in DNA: TGTGCCAGTAGTATAGGAAGGTTATACACAGATACGCAGTATTTT. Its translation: CASSIGRLYTDTQYF.

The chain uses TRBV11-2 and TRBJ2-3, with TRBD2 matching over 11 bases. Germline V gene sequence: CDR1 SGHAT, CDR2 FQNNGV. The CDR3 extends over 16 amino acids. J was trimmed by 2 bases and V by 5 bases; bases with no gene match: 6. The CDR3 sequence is CASSPGTSGVTDTQYF. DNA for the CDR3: TGTGCCAGCAGCCCGGGGACTAGCGGAGTCACAGATACGCAGTATTTT.

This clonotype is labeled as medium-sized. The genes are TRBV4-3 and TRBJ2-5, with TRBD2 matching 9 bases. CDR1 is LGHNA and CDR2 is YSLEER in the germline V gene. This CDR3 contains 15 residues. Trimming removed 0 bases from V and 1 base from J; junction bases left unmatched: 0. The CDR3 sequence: CASSQERGGQETQYF. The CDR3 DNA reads TGCGCCAGCAGCCAAGAGCGGGGGGGCCAAGAGACCCAGTACTTC.

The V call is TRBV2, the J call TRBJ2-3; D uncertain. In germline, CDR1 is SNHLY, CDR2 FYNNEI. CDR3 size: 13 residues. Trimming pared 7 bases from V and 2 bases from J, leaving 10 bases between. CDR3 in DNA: TGTGCCAGCATGTGGGAATACACAGATACGCAGTATTTT. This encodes CASMWEYTDTQYF.

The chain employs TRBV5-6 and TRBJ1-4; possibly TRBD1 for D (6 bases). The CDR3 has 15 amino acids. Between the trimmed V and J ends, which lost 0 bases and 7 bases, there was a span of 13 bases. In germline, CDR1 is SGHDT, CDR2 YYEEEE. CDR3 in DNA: TGTGCCAGCAGCTTGGGGAGGGACATCCTTGAAAAACTGTTTTTT. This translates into CASSLGRDILEKLFF.

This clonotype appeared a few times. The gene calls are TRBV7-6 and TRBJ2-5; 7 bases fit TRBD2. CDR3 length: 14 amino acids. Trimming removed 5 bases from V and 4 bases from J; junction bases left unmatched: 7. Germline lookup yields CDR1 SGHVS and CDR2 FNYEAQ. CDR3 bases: TGTGCCAGCAGCGAAGGACTAGTTGTAGAGACCCAGTACTTC. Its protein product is CASSEGLVVETQYF.

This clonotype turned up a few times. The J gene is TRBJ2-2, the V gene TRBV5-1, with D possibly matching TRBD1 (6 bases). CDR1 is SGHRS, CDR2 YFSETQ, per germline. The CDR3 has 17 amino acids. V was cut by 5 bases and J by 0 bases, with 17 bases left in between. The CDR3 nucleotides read TGCGCCAGCAGTAACCTCGCAGGGGACCCGAACACCGGGGAGCTGTTTTTT. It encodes CASSNLAGDPNTGELFF.

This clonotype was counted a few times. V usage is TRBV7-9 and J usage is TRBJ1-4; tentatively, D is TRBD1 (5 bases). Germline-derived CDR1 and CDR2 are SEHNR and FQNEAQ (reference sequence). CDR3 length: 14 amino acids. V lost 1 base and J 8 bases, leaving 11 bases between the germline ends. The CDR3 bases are TGTGCCAGCAGCTTAGGTAGACAGAAGGAAAAACTGTTTTTT. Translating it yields CASSLGRQKEKLFF.

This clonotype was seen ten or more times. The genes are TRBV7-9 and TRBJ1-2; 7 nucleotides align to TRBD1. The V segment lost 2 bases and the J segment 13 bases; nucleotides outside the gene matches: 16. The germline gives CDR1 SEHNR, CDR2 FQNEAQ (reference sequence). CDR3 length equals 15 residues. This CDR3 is CASSLSDRVSPFSTF. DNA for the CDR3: TGTGCCAGCAGCTTATCCGACAGGGTTTCACCTTTCTCCACCTTC.

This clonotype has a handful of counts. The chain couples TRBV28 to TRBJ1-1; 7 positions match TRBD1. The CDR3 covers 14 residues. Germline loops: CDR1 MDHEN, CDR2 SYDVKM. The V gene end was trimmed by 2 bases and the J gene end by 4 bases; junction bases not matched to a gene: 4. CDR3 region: CASSLRGQGTEAFF. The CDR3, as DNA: TGTGCCAGCAGTTTAAGGGGGCAAGGCACTGAAGCTTTCTTT.

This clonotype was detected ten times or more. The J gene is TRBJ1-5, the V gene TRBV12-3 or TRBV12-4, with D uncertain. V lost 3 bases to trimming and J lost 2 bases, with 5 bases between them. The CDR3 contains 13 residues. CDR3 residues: CASSFAGNQPQHF. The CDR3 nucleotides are TGTGCCAGCAGTTTTGCAGGCAATCAGCCCCAGCATTTT.

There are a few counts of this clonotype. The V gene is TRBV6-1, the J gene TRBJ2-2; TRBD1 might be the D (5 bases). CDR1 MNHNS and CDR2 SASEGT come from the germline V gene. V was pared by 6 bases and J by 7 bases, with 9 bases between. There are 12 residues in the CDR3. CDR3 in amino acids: CASRNRNGELFF. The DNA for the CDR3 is TGTGCCAGCAGAAACAGGAACGGGGAGCTGTTTTTT.

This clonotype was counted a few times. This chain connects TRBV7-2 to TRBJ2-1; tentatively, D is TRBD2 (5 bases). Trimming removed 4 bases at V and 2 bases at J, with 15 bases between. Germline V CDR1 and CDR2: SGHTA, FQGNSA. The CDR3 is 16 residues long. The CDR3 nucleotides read TGTGCCAGCAGCTATCCGGGAAAGGCCGCCTACAATGAGCAGTTCTTC. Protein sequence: CASSYPGKAAYNEQFF.

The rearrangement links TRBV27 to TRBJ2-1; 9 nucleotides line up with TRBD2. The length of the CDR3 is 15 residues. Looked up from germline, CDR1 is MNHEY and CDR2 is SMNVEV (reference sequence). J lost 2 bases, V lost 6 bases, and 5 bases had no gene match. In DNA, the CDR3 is TGTGCCAGCAGCCCAGCTAGCGGGGCCTACAATGAGCAGTTCTTC. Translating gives CASSPASGAYNEQFF.

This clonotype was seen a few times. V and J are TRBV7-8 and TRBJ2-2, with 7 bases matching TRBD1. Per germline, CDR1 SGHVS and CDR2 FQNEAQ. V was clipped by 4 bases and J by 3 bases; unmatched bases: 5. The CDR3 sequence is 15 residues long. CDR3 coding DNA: TGTGCCAGCAGCTCCGGGACAGTCCACACCGGGGAGCTGTTTTTT. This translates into CASSSGTVHTGELFF.